This T cell receptor (beta chain) was sequenced for a study of cytomegalovirus exposure and HLA in healthy donors. This clone was seen only a few times. PCR primers comprised 60 Vbeta and 13 Jbeta primers. Per the study methods: Around 83 million unique TCR beta chains, roughly 10 million shared, were counted in a later analysis. The data were produced by immunoSEQ multiplex PCR, yet TCRdb's version contains in-frame clones alone and is incomplete. From that table come the V and J calls and clone size; the DNA was used to work out D and trimming. Among about 76,000 clones, roughly 82% were seen once, and the ten largest hold 9.5% to 13%. Germline CDR1 is SNHLY and CDR2 is FYNNEI. This CDR3 spans 13 amino acids. The V segment lost 3 bases and the J segment 8 bases; nucleotides outside the gene matches: 6.

The sequence was obtained from a male donor in good health and CMV-seropositive. This rearrangement joins TRBV2 to TRBJ1-2; 7 bases are a match to TRBD1. The sequencing sample was made of PBMCs. Here the CDR3 reads CASSDEGAWGYTF. The CDR3, as DNA: TGTGCCAGCAGTGACGAGGGGGCTTGGGGCTACACCTTC.